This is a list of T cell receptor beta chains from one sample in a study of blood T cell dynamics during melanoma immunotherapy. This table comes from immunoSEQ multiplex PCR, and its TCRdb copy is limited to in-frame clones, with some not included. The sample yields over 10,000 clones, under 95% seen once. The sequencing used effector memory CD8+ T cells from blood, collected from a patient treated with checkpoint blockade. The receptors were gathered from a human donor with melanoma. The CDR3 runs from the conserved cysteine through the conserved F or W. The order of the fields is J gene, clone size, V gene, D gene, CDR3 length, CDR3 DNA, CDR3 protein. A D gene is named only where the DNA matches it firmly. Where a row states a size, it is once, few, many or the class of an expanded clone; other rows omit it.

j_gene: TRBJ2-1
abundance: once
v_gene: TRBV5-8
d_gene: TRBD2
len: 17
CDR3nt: TGTGCCAGCAGTACCGATTCCGCTAGCGGAGTCTTCAATGAGCAGTTCTTC
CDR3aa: CASSTDSASGVFNEQFF

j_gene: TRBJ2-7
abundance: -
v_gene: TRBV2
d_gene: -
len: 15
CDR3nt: TGTGCCAGCAGTGAAGGTAGCGCGCGTTCCTACGAGCAGTACTTC
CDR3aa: CASSEGSARSYEQYF

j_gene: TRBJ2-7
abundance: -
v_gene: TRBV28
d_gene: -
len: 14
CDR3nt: TGTGCCAGCAGTTTATCAACAGGTACTTACGAGCAGTACTTC
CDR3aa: CASSLSTGTYEQYF

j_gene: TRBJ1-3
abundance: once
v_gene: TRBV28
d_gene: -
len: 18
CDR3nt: TGTGCCAGCAGCCTAGGGTGGGCAGGGCCGCCCTCTGGAAACACCATATATTTT
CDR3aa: CASSLGWAGPPSGNTIYF

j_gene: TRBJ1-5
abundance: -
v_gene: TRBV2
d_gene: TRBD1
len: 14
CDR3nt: TGTGCCAGCGCGACAGGGGATAGCAATCAGCCCCAGCATTTT
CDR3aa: CASATGDSNQPQHF

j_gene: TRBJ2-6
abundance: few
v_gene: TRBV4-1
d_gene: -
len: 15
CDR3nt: TGCGCCAGCAGACTAGTTGACTCTGGGGCCAACGTCCTGACTTTC
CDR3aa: CASRLVDSGANVLTF

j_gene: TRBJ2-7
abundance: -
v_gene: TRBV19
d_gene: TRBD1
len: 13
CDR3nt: TGTGCCAGTATATCACAGGGGTCCTACGAGCAGTACTTC
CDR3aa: CASISQGSYEQYF

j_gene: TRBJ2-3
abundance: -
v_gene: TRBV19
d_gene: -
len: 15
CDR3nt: TGTGCCAGTAGTATAATGATTAGCGGCGCAGATACGCAGTATTTT
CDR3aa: CASSIMISGADTQYF

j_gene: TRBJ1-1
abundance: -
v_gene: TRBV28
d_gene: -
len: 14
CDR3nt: TGTGCCAGCAGTTCCTCCTTGACGGTCGCTGAAGCTTTCTTT
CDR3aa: CASSSSLTVAEAFF

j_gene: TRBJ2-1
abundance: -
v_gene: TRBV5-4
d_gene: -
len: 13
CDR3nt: TGTGCCAGCAGGGGCAGCTCCTACAATGAGCAGTTCTTC
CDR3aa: CASRGSSYNEQFF

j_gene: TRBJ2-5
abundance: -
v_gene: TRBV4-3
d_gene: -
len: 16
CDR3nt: TGCGCCAGCAGCCAAGATCTCTGGGCGGAGGGGGAGACCCAGTACTTC
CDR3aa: CASSQDLWAEGETQYF

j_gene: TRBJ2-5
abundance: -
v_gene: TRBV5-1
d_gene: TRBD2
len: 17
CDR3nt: TGCGCCAGCGGGGGGACTAGCGGGCCCCTAGTCGGGGAGACCCAGTACTTC
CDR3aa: CASGGTSGPLVGETQYF

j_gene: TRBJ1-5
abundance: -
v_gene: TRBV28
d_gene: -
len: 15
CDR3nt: TGTGCCAGCAGTTTAGTACGGAATAGCAATCAGCCCCAGCATTTT
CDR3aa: CASSLVRNSNQPQHF

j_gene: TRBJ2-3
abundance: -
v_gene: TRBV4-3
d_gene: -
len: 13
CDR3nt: TGCGCCAGCAGCCCGGAGAACACAGATACGCAGTATTTT
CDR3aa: CASSPENTDTQYF

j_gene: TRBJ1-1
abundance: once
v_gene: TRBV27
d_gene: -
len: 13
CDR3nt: TGTGCCAGCAGCCTTCTAGGTAACACTGAAGCTTTCTTT
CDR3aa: CASSLLGNTEAFF

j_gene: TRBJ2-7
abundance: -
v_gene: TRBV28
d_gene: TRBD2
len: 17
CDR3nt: TGTGCCACTGGGCCCCGGACTAGCGGGAGGGCCGACTACGAGCAGTACTTC
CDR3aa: CATGPRTSGRADYEQYF

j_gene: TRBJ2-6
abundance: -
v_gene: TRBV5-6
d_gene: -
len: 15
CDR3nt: TGTGCCAGCAGCGTAACAGGTTCTGGGGCCAACGTCCTGACTTTC
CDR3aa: CASSVTGSGANVLTF

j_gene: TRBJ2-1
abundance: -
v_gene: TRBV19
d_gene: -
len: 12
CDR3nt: TGTGCCAGTAGTCCCAGCCTGAATGAGCAGTTCTTC
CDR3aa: CASSPSLNEQFF

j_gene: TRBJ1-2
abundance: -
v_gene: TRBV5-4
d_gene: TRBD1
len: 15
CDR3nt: TGTGCCAGCAGCTTTGGACAGGGAGCTAACTATGGCTACACCTTC
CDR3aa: CASSFGQGANYGYTF

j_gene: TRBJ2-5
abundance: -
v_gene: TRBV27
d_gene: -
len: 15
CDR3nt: TGTGCCAGCAGTTCAAGGCTCTCACAACTGGAGACCCAGTACTTC
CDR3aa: CASSSRLSQLETQYF

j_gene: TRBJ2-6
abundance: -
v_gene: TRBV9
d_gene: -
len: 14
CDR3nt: TGTGCCTCCGGAGGGTATTCTGGGGCCAACGTCCTGACTTTC
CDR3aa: CASGGYSGANVLTF

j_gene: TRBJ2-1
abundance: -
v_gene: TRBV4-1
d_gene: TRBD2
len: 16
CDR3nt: TGCGCCAGCAGCCCGACTAGCGGTCCCGACTTTAATGAGCAGTTCTTC
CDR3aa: CASSPTSGPDFNEQFF

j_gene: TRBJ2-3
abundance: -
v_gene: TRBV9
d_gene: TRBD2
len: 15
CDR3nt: TGTGCCAGCAGCCCTAGCGGGAGACCCACAGATACGCAGTATTTT
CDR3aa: CASSPSGRPTDTQYF

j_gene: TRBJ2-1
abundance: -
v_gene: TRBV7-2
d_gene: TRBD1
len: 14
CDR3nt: TGTGCCAGCAGCTTATCGGGACAGTTCAATGAGCAGTTCTTC
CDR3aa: CASSLSGQFNEQFF

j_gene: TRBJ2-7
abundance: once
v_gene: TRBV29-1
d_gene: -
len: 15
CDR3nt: TGCAGCGTTGAGCCCCTAGGCTCGGGGAACTACGAGCAGTACTTC
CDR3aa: CSVEPLGSGNYEQYF

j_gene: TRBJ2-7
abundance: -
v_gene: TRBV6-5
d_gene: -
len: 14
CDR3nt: TGTGCCAGCACAACTGAGTTGAGCTCCTACGAGCAGTACTTC
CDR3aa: CASTTELSSYEQYF

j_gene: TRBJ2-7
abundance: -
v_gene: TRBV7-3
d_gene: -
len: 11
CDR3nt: TGTGCCAGCAGCTCATATTACGAGCAGTACTTC
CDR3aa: CASSSYYEQYF

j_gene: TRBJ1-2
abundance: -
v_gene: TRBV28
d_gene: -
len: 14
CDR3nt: TGTGCCAGCAGTTTTATGAACTCGGGTTATGGCTACACCTTC
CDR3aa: CASSFMNSGYGYTF

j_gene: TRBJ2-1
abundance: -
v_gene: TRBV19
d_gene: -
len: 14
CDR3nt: TGTGCCAGTAGTCACGGTCTGACCTACAATGAGCAGTTCTTC
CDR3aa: CASSHGLTYNEQFF

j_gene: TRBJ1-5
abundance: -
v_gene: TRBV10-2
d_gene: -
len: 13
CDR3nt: TGCGCCAGCATGGAGACAGGAAGTCAGCCCCAGCATTTT
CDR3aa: CASMETGSQPQHF

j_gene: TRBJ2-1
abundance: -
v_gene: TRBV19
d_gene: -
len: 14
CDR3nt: TGTGCCAGTAGTATGGTCGGGGATTTGAATGGGCAGTTCTTC
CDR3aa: CASSMVGDLNGQFF

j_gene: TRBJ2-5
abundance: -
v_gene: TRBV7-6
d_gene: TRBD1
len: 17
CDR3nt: TGTGCCAGCAGCTTATACAACCGGGACAGTATCCAAGAGACCCAGTACTTC
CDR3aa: CASSLYNRDSIQETQYF

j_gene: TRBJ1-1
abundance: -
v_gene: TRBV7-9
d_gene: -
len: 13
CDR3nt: TGTGCCAGCAGGGACCGGGAGAGGACTGAAGCTTTCTTT
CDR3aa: CASRDRERTEAFF

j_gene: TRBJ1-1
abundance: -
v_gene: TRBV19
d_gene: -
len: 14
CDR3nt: TGTGCCAGTAGTATGGACAGCGAAAACACTGAAGCTTTCTTT
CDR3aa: CASSMDSENTEAFF

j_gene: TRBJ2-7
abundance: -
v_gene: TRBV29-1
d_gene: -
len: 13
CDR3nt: TGCAGCGCTGAATTACCTCCGAGGGCCGAGCAGTACTTC
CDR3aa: CSAELPPRAEQYF

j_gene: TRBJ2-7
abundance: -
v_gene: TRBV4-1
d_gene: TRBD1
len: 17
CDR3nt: TGCGCCAGCAGTAATAAGGGACAGGGGGATATCATGGACGAGCAGTACTTC
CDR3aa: CASSNKGQGDIMDEQYF

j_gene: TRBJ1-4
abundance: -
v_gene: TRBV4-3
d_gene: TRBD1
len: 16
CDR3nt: TGCGCCAGCAGCCAAGGGACAGGGGGACGTAATGAAAAACTGTTTTTT
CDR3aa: CASSQGTGGRNEKLFF

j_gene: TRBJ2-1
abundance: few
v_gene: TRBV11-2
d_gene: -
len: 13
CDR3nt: TGTGCCAGCAGCCCCCATCCGAGCAATGAGCAGTTCTTC
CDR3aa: CASSPHPSNEQFF

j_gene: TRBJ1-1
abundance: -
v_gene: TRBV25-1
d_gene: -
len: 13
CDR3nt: TGTGCCAGCCGGGGGCAGGGGAGCACTGAAGCTTTCTTT
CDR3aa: CASRGQGSTEAFF

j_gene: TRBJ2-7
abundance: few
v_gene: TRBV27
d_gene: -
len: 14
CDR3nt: TGTGCCAGCTCCGGGACCGAGAGCTCCTACGAGCAGTACTTC
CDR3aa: CASSGTESSYEQYF

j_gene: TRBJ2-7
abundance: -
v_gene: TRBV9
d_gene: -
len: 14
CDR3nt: TGTGCCAGCAGCGTCAGAGGGATGCCCTACGAGCAGTACTTC
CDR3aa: CASSVRGMPYEQYF

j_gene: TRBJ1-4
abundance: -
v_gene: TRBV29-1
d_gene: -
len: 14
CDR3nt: TGCAGCGTTGAAACTAAGGGGAGTCGTGAAAAACTGTTTTTT
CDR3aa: CSVETKGSREKLFF

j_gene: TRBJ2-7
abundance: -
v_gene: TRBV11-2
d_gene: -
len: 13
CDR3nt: TGTGCCAGCAGCTTAGGAGGGAACTACGAGCAGTACTTC
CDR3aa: CASSLGGNYEQYF

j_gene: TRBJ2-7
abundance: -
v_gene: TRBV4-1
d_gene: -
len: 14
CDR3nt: TGCGCCAGCAGCCAAGATAGCCTAAACTACGAGCAGTACTTC
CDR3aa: CASSQDSLNYEQYF

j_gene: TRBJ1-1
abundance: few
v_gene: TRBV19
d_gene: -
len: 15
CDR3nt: TGTGCCAGTAGTATAGAAAGGGGTCTCAACACTGAAGCTTTCTTT
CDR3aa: CASSIERGLNTEAFF